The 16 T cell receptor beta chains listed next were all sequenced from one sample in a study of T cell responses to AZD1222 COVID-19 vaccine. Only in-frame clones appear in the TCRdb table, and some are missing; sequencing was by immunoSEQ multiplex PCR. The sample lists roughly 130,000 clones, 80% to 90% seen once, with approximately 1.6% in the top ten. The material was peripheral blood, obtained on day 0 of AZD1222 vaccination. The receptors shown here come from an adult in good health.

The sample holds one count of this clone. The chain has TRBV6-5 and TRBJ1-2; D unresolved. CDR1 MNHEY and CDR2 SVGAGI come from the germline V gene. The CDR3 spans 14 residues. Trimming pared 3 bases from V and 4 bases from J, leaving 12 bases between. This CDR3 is CASSYAQQTYGYTF. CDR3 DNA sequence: TGTGCCAGCAGTTATGCCCAACAGACCTATGGCTACACCTTC.

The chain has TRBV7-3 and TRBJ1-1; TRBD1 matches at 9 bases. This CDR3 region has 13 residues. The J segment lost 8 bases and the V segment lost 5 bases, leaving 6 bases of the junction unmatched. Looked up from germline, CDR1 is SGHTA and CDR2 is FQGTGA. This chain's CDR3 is CASSKQGAEEAFF. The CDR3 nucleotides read TGTGCCAGCAGCAAACAGGGGGCAGAAGAAGCTTTCTTT.

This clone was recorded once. CDR3 in amino acids: CASSGRGISSVGYTF. The CDR3 DNA is TGTGCCAGCAGCGGGCGTGGTATATCTTCTGTTGGCTACACCTTC. This chain connects TRBV7-7 to TRBJ1-2; D is uncertain. Germline values: CDR1 SSHAT, CDR2 FNYEAQ (reference sequence). V dropped 5 bases and J dropped 7 bases, with 20 bases sitting between them. The CDR3 has 15 amino acids.

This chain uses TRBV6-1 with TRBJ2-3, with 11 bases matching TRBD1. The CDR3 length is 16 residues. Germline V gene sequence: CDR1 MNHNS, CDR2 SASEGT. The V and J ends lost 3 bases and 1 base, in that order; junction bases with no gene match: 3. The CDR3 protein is CASSEDRGRGTDTQYF. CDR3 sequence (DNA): TGTGCCAGCAGTGAGGACAGGGGGCGCGGCACAGATACGCAGTATTTT.

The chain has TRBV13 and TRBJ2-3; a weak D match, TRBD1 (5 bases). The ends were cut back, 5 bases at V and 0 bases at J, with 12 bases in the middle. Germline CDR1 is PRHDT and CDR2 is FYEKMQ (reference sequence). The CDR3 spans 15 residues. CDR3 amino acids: CASSGRWTSTDTQYF. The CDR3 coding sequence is TGTGCCAGCAGCGGTCGATGGACAAGCACAGATACGCAGTATTTT.

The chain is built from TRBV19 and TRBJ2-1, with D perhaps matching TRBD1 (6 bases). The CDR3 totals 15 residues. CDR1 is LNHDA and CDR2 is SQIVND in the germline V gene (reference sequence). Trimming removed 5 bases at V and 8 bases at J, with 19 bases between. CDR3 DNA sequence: TGTGCCAGTAGTTCCGCCGGGACACTGTCCGATGAGCAGTTCTTC. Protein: CASSSAGTLSDEQFF.

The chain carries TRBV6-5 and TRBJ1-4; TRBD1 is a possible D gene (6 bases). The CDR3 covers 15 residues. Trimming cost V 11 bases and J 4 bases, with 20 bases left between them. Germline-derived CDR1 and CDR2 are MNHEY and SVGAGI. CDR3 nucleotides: TGTGCCTCTCTTAGGACAGCTGGGGTTAATGAAAAACTGTTTTTT. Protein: CASLRTAGVNEKLFF.

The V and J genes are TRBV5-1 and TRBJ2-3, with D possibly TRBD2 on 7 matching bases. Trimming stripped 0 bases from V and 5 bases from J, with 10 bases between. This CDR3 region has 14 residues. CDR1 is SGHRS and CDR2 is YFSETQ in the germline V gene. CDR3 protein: CASSLEGGQDTQYF. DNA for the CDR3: TGCGCCAGCAGCTTGGAGGGGGGGCAAGATACGCAGTATTTT.

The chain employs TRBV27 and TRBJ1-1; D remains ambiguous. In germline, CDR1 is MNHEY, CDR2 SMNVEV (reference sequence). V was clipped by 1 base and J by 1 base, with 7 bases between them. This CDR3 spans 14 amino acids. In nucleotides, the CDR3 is TGTGCCAGCAGTTTATTCGGTAGGAACACTGAAGCTTTCTTT. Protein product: CASSLFGRNTEAFF.

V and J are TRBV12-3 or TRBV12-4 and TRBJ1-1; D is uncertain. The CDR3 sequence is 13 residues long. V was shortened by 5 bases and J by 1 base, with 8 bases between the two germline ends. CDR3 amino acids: CASSRQTNTEAFF. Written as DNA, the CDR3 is TGTGCCAGCAGTAGGCAGACGAACACTGAAGCTTTCTTT.

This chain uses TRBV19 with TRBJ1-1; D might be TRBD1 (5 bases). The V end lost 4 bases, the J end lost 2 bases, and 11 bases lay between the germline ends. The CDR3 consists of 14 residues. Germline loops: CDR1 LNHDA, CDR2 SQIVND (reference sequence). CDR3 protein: CASSNGGGNTEAFF. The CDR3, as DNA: TGTGCCAGTAGTAACGGCGGGGGAAACACTGAAGCTTTCTTT.

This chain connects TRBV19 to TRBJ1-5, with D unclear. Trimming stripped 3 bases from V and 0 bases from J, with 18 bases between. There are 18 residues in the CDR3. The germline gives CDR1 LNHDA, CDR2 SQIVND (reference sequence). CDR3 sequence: CASSMGGPAPYSNQPQHF. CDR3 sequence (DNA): TGTGCCAGTAGTATGGGTGGGCCCGCCCCTTATAGCAATCAGCCCCAGCATTTT.

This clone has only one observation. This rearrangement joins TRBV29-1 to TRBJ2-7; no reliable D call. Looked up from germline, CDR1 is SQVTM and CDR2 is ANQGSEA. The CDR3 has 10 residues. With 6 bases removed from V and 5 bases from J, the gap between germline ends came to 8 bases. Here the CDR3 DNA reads TGCAGCGTGGGCCAAAACGAGCAGTACTTC. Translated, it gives CSVGQNEQYF.

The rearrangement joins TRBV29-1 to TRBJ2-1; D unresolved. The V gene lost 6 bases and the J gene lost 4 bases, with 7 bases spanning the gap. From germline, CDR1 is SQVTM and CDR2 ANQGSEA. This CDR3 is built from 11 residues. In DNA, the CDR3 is TGCAGCGTGAGACCGTACAATGAGCAGTTCTTC. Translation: CSVRPYNEQFF.

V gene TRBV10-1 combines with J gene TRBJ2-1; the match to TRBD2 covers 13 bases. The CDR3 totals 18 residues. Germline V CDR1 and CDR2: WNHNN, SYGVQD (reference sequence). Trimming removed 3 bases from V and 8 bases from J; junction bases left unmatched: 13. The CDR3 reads CASSDPTSGGSSGYEQFF. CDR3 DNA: TGCGCCAGCAGTGATCCGACTAGCGGGGGGTCTTCAGGGTATGAGCAGTTCTTC.

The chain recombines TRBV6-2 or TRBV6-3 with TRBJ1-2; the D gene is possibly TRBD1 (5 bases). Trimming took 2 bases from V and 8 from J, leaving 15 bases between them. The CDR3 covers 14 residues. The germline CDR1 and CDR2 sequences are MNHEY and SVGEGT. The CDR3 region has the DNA TGTGCCAGCAGTTACACGGGACGGTCTCTAGGCTACACCTTC. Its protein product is CASSYTGRSLGYTF.